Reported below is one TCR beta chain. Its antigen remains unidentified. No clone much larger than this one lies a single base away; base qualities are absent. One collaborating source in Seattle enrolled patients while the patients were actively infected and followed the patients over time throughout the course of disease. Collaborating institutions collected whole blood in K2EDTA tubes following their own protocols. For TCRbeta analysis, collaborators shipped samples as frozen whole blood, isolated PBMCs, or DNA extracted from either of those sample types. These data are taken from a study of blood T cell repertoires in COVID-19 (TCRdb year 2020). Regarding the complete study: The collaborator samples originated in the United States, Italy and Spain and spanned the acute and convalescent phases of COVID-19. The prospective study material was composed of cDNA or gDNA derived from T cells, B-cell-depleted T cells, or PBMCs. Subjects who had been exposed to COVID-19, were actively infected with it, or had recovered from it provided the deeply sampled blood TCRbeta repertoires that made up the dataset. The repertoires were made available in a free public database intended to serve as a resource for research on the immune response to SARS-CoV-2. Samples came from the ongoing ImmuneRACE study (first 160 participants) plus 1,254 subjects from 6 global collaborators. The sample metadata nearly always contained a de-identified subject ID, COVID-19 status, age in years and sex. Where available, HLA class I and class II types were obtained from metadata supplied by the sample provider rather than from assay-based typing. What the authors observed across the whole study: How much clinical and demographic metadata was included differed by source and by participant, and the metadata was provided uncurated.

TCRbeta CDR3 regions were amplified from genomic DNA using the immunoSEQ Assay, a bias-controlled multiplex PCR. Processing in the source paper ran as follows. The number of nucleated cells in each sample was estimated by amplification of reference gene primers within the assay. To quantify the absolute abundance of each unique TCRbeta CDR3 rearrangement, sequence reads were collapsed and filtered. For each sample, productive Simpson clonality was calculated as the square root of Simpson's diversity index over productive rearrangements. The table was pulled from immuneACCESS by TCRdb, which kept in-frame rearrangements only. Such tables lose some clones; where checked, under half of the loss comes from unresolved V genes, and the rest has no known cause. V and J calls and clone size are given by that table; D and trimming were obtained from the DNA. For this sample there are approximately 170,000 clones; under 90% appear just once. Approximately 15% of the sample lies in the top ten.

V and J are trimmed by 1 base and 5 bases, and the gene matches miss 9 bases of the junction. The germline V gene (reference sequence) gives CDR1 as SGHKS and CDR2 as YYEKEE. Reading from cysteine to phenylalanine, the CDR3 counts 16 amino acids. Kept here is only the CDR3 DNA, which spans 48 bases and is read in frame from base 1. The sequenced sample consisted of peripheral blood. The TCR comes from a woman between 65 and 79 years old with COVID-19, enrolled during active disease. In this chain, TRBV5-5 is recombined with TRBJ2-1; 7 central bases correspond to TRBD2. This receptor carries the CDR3 CASSLYDLAANNEQFF. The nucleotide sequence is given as TGTGCCAGCAGCTTGTATGACCTAGCGGCAAACAATGAGCAGTTCTTC.